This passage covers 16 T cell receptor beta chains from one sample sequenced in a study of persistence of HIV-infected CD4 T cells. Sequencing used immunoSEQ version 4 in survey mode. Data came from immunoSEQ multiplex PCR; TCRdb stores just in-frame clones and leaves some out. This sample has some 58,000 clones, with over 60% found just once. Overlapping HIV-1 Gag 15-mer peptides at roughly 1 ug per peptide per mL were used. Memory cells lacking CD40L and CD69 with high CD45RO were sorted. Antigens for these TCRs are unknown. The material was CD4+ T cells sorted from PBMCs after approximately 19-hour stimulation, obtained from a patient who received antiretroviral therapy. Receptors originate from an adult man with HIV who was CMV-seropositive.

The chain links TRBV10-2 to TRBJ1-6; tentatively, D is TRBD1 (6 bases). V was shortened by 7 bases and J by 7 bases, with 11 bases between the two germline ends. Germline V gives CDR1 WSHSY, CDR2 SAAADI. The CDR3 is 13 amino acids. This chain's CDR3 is CASTRQGNSPLHF. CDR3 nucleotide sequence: TGCGCCAGCACCAGGCAGGGGAATTCACCCCTCCACTTT.

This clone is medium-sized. As DNA, the CDR3 is TGTGCCAGCAGATTTGCGGCAACCGAGCCCGGGGAGCTGTTTTTT. Translated, it gives CASRFAATEPGELFF. The rearrangement joins TRBV5-5 to TRBJ2-2; D uncertain. The V gene lost 5 bases and the J gene lost 6 bases, with 17 bases spanning the gap. This CDR3 contains 15 residues. The V gene's germline CDR1 is SGHKS and CDR2 YYEKEE (reference sequence).

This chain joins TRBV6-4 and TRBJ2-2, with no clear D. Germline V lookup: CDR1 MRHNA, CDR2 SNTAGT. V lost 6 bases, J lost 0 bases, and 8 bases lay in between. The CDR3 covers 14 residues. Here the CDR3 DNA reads TGTGCCAGCAGCCGGCAGCCGAACACCGGGGAGCTGTTTTTT. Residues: CASSRQPNTGELFF.

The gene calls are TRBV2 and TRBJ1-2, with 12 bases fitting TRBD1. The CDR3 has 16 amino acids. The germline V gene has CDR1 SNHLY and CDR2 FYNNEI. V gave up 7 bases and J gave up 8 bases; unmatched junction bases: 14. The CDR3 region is CASTEAGTGGVWGYTF. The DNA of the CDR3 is TGTGCCAGCACCGAAGCAGGGACAGGGGGCGTATGGGGCTACACCTTC.

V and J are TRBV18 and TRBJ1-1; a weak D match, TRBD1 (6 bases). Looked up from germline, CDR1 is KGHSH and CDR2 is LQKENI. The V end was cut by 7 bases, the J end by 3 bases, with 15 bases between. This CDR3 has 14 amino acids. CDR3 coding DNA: TGTGCCAGCTTACTCCTGGAGGGGGACACTGAAGCTTTCTTT. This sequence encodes CASLLLEGDTEAFF.

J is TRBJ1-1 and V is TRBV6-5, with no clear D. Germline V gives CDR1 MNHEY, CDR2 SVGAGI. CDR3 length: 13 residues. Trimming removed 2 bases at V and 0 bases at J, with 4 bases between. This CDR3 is CASSYQVNTEAFF. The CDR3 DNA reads TGTGCCAGCAGTTACCAGGTGAACACTGAAGCTTTCTTT.

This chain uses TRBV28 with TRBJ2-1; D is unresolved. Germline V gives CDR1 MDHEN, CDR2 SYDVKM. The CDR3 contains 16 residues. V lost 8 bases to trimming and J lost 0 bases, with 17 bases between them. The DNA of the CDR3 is TGTGCCAGCCCTCCAACGACACGGAGCTCCTACAATGAGCAGTTCTTC. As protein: CASPPTTRSSYNEQFF.

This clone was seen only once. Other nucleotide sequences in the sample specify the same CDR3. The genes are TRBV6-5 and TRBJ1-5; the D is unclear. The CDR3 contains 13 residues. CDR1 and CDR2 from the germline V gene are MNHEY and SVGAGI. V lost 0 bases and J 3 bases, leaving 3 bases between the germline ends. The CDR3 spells CASSYSLNQPQHF. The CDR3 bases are TGTGCCAGCAGTTACTCGCTCAATCAGCCCCAGCATTTT.

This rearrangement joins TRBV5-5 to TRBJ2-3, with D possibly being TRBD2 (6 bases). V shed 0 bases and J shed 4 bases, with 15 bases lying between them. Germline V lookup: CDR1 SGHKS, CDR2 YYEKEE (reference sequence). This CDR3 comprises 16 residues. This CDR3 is CASSLASTWRADTQYF. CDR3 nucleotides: TGTGCCAGCAGCTTGGCCTCGACCTGGAGGGCAGATACGCAGTATTTT.

The CDR3 here is CAIKGGTTNTGELFF. Here the CDR3 DNA reads TGTGCCATCAAGGGAGGGACCACGAACACCGGGGAGCTGTTTTTT. The V and J genes are TRBV10-3 and TRBJ2-2, with TRBD2 matching 7 bases. The V gene's germline CDR1 is ENHRY and CDR2 SYGVKD. The CDR3 spans 15 residues. V was pared by 7 bases and J by 0 bases, with 5 bases of the junction left unmatched.

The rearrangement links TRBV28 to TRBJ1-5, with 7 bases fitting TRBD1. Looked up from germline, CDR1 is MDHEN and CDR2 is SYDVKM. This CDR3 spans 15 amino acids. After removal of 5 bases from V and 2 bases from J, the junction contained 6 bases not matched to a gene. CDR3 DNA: TGTGCCAGCAGTCAGACAGGGTCGGGCAATCAGCCCCAGCATTTT. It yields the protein CASSQTGSGNQPQHF.

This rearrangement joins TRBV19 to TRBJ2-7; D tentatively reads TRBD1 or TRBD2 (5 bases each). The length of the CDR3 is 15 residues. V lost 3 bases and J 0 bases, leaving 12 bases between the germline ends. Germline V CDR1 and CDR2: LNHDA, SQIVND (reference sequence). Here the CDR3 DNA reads TGTGCCAGTAGTATGCTCCGGGACGGCTCCTACGAGCAGTACTTC. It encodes CASSMLRDGSYEQYF. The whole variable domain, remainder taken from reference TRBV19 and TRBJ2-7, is DGGITQSPKYLFRKEGQNVTLSCEQNLNHDAMYWYRQDPGQGLRLIYYSQIVNDFQKGDIAEGYSVSREKKESFPLTVTSAQKNPTAFYLCASSMLRDGSYEQYFGPGTRLTVT.

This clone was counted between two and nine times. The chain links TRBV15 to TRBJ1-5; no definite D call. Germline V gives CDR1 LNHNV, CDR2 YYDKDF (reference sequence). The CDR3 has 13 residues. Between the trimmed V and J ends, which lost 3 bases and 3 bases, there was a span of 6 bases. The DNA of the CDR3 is TGTGCCACCAGCAGGGGGATCAATCAGCCCCAGCATTTT. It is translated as CATSRGINQPQHF. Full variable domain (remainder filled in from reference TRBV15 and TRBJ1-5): DAMVIQNPRYQVTQFGKPVTLSCSQTLNHNVMYWYQQKSSQAPKLLFHYYDKDFNNEADTPDNFQSRRPNTSFCFLDIRSPGLGDTAMYLCATSRGINQPQHFGDGTRLSIL.

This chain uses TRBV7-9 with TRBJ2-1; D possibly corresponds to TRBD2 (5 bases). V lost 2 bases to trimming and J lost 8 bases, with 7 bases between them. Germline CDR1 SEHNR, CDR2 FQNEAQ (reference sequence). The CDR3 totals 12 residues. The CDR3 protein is CASSLMGDEQFF. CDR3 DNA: TGTGCCAGCAGCTTAATGGGAGATGAGCAGTTCTTC.

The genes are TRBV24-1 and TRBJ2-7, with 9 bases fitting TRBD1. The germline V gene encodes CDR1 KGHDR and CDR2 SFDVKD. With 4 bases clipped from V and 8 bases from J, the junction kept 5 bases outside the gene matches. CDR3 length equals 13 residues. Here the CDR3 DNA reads TGTGCCACCAGTGAACACGGACAGGGGAAGCAGTACTTC. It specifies CATSEHGQGKQYF.

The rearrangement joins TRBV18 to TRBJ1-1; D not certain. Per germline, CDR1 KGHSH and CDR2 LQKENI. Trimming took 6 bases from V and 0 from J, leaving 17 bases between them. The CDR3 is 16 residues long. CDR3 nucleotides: TGTGCCAGCTCTTCGATGGGTTTCCTAATGAACACTGAAGCTTTCTTT. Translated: CASSSMGFLMNTEAFF.